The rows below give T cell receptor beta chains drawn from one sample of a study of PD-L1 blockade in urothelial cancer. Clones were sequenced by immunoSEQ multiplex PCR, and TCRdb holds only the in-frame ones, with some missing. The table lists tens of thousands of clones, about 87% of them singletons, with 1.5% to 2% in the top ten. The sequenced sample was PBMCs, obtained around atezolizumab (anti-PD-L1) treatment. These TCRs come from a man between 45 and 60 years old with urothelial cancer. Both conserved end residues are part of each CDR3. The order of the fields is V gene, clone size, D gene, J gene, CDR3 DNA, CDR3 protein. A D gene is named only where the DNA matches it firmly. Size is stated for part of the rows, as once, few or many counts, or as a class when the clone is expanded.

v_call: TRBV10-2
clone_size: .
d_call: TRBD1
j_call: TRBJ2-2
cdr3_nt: TGCGCCAGCAACCGGGACAGCCAAGACACCGGGGAGCTGTTTTTT
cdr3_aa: CASNRDSQDTGELFF

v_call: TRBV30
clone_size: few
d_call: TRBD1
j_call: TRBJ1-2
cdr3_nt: TGTGCCCGGGACAGCAGAGCTAACTATGGCTACACCTTC
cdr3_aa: CARDSRANYGYTF

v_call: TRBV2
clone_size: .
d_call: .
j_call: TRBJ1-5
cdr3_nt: TGTGCCAGCAGTGAATACTTGGATCAGCCCCAGCATTTT
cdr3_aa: CASSEYLDQPQHF

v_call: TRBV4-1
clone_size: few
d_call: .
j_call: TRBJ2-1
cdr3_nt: TGCGCCAGCAGCCAAGTTCCCCTGAGTAATGAGCAGTTCTTC
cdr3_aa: CASSQVPLSNEQFF

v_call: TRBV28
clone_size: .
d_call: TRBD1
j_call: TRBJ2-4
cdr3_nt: TGTGCCAGCAGTTCCGGGACAGGACGTAACATTCAGTACTTC
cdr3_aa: CASSSGTGRNIQYF

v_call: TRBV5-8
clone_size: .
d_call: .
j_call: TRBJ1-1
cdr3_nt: TGTGCCAGCAGCTTGTGGGAGGGGATCACTGAAGCTTTCTTT
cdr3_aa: CASSLWEGITEAFF

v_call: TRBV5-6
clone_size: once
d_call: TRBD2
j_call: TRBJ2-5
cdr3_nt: TGTGCCAGCAGCTCCCCCAGCGGGGTACAAGAGACCCAGTACTTC
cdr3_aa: CASSSPSGVQETQYF

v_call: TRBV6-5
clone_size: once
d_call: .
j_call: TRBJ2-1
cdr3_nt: TGTGCCAGCAGTTACTCAATCGGGGAGCAGTTCTTC
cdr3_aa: CASSYSIGEQFF

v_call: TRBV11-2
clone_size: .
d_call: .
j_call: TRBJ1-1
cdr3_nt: TGTGCCAGCAGCTTAAAGGGGGGGGGCAGTGAAGCTTTCTTT
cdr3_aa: CASSLKGGGSEAFF

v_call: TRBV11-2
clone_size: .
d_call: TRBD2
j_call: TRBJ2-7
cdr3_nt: TGTGCCAGCAGCCCGACTAGCGGGAGCACCTACGAGCAGTACTTC
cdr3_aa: CASSPTSGSTYEQYF

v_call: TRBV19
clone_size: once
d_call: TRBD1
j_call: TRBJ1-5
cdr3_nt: TGTGCCAGTAGTATCCCAGGGGGATTCAATCAGCCCCAGCATTTT
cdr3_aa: CASSIPGGFNQPQHF

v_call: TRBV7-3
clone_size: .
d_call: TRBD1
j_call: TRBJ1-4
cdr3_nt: TGTGCCAGCAGCGAATCGGGACAGCGGTTAGAAAAACTGTTTTTT
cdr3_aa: CASSESGQRLEKLFF

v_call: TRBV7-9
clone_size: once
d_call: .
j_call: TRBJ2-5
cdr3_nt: TGTGCCAGCAGCGCCCGCGTGAGGGAGACCCAGTACTTC
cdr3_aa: CASSARVRETQYF

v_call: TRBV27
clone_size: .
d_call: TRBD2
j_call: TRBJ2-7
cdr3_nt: TGTGCCAGCCGCGAACTAGCGGGGTCCCACGAGCAGTACTTC
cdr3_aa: CASRELAGSHEQYF

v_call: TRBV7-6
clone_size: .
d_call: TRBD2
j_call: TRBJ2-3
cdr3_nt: TGTGCCAGCAGCTTAGAAATAGCGGGAGGAGATACGCAGTATTTT
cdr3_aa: CASSLEIAGGDTQYF

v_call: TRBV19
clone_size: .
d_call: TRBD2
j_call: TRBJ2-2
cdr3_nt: TGTGCCAGTAGTACCACGGGACTAGCGGGAGTCACCGGGGAGCTGTTTTTT
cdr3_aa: CASSTTGLAGVTGELFF

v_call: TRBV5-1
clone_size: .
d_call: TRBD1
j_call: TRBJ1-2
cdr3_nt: TGCGCCAGCAGCTCCGGGGACAGGGCCACCGCTGGCTACACCTTC
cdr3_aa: CASSSGDRATAGYTF

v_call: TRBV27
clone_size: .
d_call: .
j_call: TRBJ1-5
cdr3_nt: TGTGCCAGCAGTATCACAGGGTTCAATCAGCCCCAGCATTTT
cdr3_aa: CASSITGFNQPQHF

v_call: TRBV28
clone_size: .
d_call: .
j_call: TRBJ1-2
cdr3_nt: TGTGCCAGCAGTTTACCCCGCGAAATGGTGAATGGCTACACCTTC
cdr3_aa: CASSLPREMVNGYTF

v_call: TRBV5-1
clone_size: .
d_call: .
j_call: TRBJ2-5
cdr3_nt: TGCGCCAGCAGCTTGGCTTTACAGGGATCCCAAGAGACCCAGTACTTC
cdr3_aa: CASSLALQGSQETQYF

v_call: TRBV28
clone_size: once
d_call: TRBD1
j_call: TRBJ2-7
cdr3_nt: TGTGCCAGCAGTCCACCGGACAGGGGGAGATCCTACGAGCAGTACTTC
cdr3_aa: CASSPPDRGRSYEQYF

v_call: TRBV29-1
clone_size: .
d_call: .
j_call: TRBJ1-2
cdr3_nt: TGCAGCGTTGATCCTGGAAGGGGAGGATATGGCTACACCTTC
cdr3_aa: CSVDPGRGGYGYTF

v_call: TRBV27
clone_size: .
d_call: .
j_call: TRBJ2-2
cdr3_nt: TGTGCCAGCAGTCTCCCGTACACCGGGGAGCTGTTTTTT
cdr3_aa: CASSLPYTGELFF

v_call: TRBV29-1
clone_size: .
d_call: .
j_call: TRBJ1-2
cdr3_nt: TGCAGCGTTGGGAGGGGAGGATATGGCTACACCTTC
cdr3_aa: CSVGRGGYGYTF

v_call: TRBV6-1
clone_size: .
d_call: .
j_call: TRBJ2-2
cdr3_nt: TGTGCCAGCAGTGAAGCGGGGGGGCGGGTCGGGGAGCTGTTTTTT
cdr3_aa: CASSEAGGRVGELFF

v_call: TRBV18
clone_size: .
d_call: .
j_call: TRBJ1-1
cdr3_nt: TGTGCCAGCTCACCACCGTCCGGGGAACCCACTGAAGCTTTCTTT
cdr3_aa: CASSPPSGEPTEAFF

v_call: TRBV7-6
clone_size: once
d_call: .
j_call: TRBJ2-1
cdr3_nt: TGTGCCAGCAGCCCCCTGAGTAATGAGCAGTTCTTC
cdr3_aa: CASSPLSNEQFF

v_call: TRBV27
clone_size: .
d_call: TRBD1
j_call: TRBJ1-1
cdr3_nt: TGTGCCAGCAGCTCGGGACAGTACACTGAAGCTTTCTTT
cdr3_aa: CASSSGQYTEAFF

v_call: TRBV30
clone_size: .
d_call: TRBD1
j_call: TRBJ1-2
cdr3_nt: TGTGCCTGGAGTCCTCACGGACAGGGCAGCACCTTC
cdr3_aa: CAWSPHGQGSTF